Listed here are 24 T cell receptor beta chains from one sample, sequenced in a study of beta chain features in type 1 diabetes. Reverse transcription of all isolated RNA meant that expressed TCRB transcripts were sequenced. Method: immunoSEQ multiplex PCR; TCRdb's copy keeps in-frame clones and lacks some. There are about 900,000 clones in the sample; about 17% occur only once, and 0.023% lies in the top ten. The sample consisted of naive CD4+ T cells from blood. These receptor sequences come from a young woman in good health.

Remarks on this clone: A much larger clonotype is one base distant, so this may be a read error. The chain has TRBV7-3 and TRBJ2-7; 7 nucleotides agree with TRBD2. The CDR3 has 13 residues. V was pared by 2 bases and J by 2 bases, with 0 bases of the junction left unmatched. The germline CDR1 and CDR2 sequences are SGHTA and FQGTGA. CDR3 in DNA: TGTGCCAGCAGCTTAGGACTAGCCTACGAGCAGTACTTC. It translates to CASSLGLAYEQYF.

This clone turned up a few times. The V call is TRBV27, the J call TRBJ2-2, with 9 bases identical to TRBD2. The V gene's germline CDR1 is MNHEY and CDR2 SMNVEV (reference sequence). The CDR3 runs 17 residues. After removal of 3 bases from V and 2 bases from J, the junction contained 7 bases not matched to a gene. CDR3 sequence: CASSFRLTSGNTGELFF. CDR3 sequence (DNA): TGTGCCAGCAGTTTTCGGCTGACTAGCGGAAACACCGGGGAGCTGTTTTTT.

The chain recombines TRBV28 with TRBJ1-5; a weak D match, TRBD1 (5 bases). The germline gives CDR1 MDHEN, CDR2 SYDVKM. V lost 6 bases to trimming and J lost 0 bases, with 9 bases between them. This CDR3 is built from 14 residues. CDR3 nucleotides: TGTGCCAGCAGGCGGGACCTTAGCAATCAGCCCCAGCATTTT. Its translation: CASRRDLSNQPQHF.

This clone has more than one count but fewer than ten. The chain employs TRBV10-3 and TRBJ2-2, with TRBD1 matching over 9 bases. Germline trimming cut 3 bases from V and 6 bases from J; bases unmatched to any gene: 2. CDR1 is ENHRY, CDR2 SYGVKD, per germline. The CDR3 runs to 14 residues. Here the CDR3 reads CAISEWTGAGELFF. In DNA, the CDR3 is TGTGCCATCAGTGAATGGACAGGGGCCGGGGAGCTGTTTTTT.

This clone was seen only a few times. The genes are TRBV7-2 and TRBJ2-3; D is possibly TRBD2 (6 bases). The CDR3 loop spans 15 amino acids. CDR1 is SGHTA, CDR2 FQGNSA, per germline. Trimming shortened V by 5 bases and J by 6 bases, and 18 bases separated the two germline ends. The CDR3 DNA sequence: TGTGCCAGCAGCCAAGTTAGCGGCAGCGCGGATACGCAGTATTTT. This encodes CASSQVSGSADTQYF.

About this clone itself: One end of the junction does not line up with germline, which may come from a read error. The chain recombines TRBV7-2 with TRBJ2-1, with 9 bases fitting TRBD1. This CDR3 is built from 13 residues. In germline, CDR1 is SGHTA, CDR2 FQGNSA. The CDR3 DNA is TGTGCCAGCAGCTTACAACAGGGGGCCCCGGGGCTCTTC. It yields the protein CASSLQQGAPGLF.

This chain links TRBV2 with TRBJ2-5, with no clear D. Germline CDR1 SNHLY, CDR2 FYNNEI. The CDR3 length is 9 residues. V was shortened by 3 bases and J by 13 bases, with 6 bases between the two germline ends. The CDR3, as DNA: TGTGCCAGCAGTGAGCTAGGGTACTTC. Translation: CASSELGYF.

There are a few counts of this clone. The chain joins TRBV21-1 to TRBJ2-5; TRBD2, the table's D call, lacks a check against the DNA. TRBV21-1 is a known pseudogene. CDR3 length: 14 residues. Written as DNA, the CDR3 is TGTGCCAGCAGCAAAGTACGAAGCCGAGAGACCCAGTACTTC. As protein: CASSKVRSRETQYF.

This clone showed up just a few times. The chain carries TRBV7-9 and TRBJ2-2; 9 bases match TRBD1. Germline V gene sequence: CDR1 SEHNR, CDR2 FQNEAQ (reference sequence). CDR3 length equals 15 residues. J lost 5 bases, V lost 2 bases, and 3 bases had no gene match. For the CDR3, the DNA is TGTGCCAGCAGCTTACGGACAGGGGAAACCGGGGAGCTGTTTTTT. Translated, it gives CASSLRTGETGELFF. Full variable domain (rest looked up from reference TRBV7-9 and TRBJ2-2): DTGVSQNPRHKITKRGQNVTFRCDPISEHNRLYWYRQTLGQGPEFLTYFQNEAQLEKSRLLSDRFSAERPKGSFSTLEIQRTEQGDSAMYLCASSLRTGETGELFFGEGSRLTVL.

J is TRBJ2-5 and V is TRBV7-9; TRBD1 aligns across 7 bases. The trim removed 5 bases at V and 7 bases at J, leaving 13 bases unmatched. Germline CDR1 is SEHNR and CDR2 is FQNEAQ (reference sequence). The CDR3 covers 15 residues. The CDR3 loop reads CASSTDRAFFGTQYF. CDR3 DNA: TGTGCCAGCAGCACCGACAGGGCGTTTTTCGGGACCCAGTACTTC. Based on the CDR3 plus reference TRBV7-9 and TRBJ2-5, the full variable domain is DTGVSQNPRHKITKRGQNVTFRCDPISEHNRLYWYRQTLGQGPEFLTYFQNEAQLEKSRLLSDRFSAERPKGSFSTLEIQRTEQGDSAMYLCASSTDRAFFGTQYFGPGTRLLVL.

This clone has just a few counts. DNA of the CDR3: TGTGCCAGCAGCTTAAATAGGGCGGGAGTAGATAAGGAGCAGTTCTTC. This codes for CASSLNRAGVDKEQFF. V and J are TRBV7-2 and TRBJ2-1; 7 bases are shared with TRBD2. The CDR3 is made up of 16 amino acids. The ends lost 2 bases at V and 10 bases at J; junction bases unmatched: 14. CDR1 is SGHTA and CDR2 is FQGNSA in the germline V gene. Using reference TRBV7-2 and TRBJ2-1 for the parts outside the CDR3, the full variable domain is GAGVSQSPSNKVTEKGKDVELRCDPISGHTALYWYRQSLGQGLEFLIYFQGNSAPDKSGLPSDRFSAERTGGSVSTLTIQRTQQEDSAVYLCASSLNRAGVDKEQFFGPGTRLTVL.

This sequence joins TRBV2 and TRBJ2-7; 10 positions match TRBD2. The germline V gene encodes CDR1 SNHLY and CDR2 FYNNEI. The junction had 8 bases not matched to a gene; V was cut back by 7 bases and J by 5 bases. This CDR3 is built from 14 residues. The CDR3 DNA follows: TGTGCCAGCATTTCAGGACTAGCGGTCCACGAGCAGTACTTC. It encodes CASISGLAVHEQYF.

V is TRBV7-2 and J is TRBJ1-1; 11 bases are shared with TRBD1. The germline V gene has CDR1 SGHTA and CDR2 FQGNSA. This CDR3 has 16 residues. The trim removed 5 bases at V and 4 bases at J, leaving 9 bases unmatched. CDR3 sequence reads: CASSPRTGGRGTEAFF. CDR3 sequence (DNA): TGTGCCAGCAGCCCACGGACAGGGGGCAGGGGCACTGAAGCTTTCTTT.

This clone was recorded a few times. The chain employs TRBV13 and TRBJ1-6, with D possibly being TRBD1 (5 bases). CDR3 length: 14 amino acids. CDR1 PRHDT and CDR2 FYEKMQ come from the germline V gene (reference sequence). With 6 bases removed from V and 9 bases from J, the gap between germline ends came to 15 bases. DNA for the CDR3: TGTGCCAGCAGTAGGACAATGTCGACTTCACCCCTCCACTTT. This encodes CASSRTMSTSPLHF.

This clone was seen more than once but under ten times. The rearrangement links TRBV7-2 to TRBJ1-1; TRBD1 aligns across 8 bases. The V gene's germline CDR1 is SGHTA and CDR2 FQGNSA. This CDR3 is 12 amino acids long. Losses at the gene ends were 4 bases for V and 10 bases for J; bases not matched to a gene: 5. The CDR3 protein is CASSSTGQAAFF. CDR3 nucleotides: TGTGCCAGCAGCTCGACGGGACAGGCAGCTTTCTTT.

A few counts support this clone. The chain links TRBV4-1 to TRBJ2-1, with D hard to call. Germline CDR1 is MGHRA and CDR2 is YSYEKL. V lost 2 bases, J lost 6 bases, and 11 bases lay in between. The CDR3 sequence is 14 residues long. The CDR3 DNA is TGCGCCAGCAGCCAACCTCACCGGAGCAATGAGCAGTTCTTC. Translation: CASSQPHRSNEQFF.

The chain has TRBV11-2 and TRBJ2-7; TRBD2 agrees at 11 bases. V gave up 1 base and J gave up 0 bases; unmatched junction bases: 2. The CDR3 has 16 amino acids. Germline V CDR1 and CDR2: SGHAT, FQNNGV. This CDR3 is CASSLVSGRASYEQYF. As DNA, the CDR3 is TGTGCCAGCAGCTTAGTTAGCGGGAGGGCCTCCTACGAGCAGTACTTC.

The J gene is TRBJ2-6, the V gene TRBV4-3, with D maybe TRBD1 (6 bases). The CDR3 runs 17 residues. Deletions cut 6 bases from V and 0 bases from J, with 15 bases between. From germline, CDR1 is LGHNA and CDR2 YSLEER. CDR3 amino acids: CASSQLQGLSGANVLTF. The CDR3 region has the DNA TGCGCCAGCAGTCAACTACAGGGTCTCTCTGGGGCCAACGTCCTGACTTTC.

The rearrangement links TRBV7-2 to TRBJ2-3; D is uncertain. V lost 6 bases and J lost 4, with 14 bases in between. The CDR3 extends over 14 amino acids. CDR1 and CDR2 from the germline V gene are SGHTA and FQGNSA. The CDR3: CASSRGHSPDTQYF. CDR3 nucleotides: TGTGCCAGCAGTCGAGGTCATTCCCCAGATACGCAGTATTTT.

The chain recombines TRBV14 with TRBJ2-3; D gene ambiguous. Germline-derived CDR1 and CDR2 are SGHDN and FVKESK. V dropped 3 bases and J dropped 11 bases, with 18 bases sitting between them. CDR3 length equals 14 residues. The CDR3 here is CASSQGRFPHVQYF. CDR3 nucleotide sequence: TGTGCCAGCAGCCAGGGCCGGTTCCCCCACGTGCAGTATTTT.

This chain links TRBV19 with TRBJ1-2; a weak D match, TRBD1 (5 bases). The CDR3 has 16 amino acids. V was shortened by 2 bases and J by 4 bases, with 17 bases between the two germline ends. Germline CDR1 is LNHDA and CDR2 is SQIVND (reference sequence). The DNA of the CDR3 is TGTGCCAGTAGTATATACGGCGGGGCGAGTGGCTATGGCTACACCTTC. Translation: CASSIYGGASGYGYTF.

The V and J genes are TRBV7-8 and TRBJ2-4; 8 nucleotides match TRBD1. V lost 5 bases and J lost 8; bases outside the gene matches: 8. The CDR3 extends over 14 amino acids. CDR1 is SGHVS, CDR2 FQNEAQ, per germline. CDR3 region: CASSDRQGTDIQYF. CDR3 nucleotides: TGTGCCAGCAGCGACCGACAGGGGACAGACATTCAGTACTTC.

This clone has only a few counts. CDR3 coding DNA: TGTGCCACCGGCACGGGACAAAGCTCTGGAAACACCATATATTTT. Translating gives CATGTGQSSGNTIYF. This chain connects TRBV10-3 to TRBJ1-3; D is possibly TRBD1 (6 bases). Germline CDR1 is ENHRY and CDR2 is SYGVKD. The V end lost 10 bases, the J end lost 0 bases, and 16 bases lay between the germline ends. This CDR3 region has 15 residues.

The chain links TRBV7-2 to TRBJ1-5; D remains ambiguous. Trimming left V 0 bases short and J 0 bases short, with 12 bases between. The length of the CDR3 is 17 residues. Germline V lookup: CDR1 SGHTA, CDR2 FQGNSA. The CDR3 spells CASSLAPGPYSNQPQHF. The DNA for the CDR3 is TGTGCCAGCAGCTTAGCGCCAGGCCCCTATAGCAATCAGCCCCAGCATTTT.